The clone carrying this TCR beta chain was seen once. These data are taken from a study of blood T cell repertoires in COVID-19. As for the study in general: Samples representing acute and convalescent COVID-19 were sourced from the United States, Italy and Spain.

Some clones are missing from TCRdb's copy, which holds only in-frame ones; the method was immunoSEQ multiplex PCR. The table shows fewer than 250,000 clones, with roughly 86% occurring only once. Losses at the gene ends were 8 bases for V and 2 bases for J; bases not matched to a gene: 8. Per germline, CDR1 SGHRS and CDR2 YFSETQ. The CDR3 is made up of 15 amino acids. The chain joins TRBV5-1 to TRBJ2-2; 8 bases are shared with TRBD1. The source of this sequence is a woman of 80 years or more with COVID-19, enrolled during active disease. The material sequenced was peripheral blood. The CDR3 is CARKPTGVNTGELFF. In nucleotides, the CDR3 is TGCGCCAGGAAACCGACAGGGGTCAACACCGGGGAGCTGTTTTTT.